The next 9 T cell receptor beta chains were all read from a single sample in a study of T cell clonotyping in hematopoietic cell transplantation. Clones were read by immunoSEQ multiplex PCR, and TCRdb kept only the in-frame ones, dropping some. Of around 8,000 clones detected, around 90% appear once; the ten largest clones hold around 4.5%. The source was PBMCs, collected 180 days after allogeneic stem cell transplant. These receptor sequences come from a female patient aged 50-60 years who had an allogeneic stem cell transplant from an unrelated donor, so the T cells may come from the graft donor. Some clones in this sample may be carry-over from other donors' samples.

The DNA of the CDR3 is TGTGCCAGCAGTTACTTCCCCGGGACCCGTAATTCACCCCTCCACTTT. As protein: CASSYFPGTRNSPLHF. The chain couples TRBV6-5 to TRBJ1-6, with D tentatively TRBD1 (5 bases). The ends were cut back, 1 base at V and 6 bases at J, with 13 bases in the middle. Germline values: CDR1 MNHEY, CDR2 SVGAGI. The CDR3 runs 16 residues.

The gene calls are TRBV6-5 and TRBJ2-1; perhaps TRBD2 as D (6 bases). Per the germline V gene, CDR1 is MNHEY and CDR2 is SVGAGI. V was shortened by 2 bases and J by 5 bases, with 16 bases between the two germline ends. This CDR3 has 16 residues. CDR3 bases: TGTGCCAGCAGTTACCTGCAGAGCGGGCGGAACAATGAGCAGTTCTTC. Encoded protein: CASSYLQSGRNNEQFF.

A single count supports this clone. The CDR3 loop is CASGSGQGGHQPQHF. The CDR3 DNA reads TGTGCCAGCGGATCGGGACAGGGCGGTCATCAGCCCCAGCATTTT. This chain uses TRBV28 with TRBJ1-5; 9 bases agree with TRBD1. The length of the CDR3 is 15 residues. J gave up 5 bases and V 8 bases, and 10 bases lay outside the gene matches. The germline V gene encodes CDR1 MDHEN and CDR2 SYDVKM.

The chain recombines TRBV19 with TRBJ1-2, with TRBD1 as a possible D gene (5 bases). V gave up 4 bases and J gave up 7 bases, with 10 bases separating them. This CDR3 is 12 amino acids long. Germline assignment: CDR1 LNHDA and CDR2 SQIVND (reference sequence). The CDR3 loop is CASSTQATGYTF. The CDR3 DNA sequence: TGTGCCAGTAGTACACAGGCTACTGGCTACACCTTC. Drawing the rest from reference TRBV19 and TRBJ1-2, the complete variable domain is DGGITQSPKYLFRKEGQNVTLSCEQNLNHDAMYWYRQDPGQGLRLIYYSQIVNDFQKGDIAEGYSVSREKKESFPLTVTSAQKNPTAFYLCASSTQATGYTFGSGTRLTVV.

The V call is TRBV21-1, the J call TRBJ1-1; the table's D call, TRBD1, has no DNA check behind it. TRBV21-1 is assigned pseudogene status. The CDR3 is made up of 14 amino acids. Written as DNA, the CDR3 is TGTGCCAGCAGCAAGTTTGGACAGACGACTGAAGCTTTCTTT. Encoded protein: CASSKFGQTTEAFF.

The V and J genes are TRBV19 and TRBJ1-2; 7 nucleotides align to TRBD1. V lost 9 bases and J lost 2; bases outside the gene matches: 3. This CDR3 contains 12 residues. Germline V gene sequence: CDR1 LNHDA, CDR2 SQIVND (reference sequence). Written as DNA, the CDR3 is TGTGCCAGCCGACAGGGCAACTATGGCTACACCTTC. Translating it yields CASRQGNYGYTF. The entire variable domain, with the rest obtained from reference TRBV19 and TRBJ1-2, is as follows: DGGITQSPKYLFRKEGQNVTLSCEQNLNHDAMYWYRQDPGQGLRLIYYSQIVNDFQKGDIAEGYSVSREKKESFPLTVTSAQKNPTAFYLCASRQGNYGYTFGSGTRLTVV.

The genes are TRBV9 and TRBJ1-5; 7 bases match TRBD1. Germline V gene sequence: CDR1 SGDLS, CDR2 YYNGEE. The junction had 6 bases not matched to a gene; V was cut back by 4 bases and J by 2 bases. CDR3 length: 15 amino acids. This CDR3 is CASSPGGVGNQPQHF. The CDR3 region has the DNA TGTGCCAGCAGCCCAGGGGGGGTCGGCAATCAGCCCCAGCATTTT.

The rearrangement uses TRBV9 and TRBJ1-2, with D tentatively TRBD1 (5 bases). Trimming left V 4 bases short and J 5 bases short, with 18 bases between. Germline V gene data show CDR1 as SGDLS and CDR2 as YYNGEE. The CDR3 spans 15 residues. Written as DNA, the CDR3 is TGTGCCAGCAGCTCCCGCCGGGGGGATTTATATGGCTACACCTTC. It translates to CASSSRRGDLYGYTF.

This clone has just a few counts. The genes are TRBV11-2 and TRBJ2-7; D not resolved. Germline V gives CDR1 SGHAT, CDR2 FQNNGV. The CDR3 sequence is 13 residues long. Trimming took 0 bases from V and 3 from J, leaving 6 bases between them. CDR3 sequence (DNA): TGTGCCAGCAGCTTAGAATACAGCTACGAGCAGTACTTC. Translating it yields CASSLEYSYEQYF.